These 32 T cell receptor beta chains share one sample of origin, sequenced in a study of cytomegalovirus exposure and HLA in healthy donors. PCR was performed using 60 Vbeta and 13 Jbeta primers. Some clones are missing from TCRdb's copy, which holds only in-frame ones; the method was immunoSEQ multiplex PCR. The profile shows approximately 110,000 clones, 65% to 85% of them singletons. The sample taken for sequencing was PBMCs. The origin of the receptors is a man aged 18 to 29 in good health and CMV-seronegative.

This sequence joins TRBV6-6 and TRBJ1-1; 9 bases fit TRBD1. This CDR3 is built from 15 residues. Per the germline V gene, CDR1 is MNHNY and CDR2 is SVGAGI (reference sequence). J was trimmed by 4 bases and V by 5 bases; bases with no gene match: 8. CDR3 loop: CASSATGGRGTEAFF. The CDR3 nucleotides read TGTGCCAGCAGTGCTACAGGGGGCCGGGGCACTGAAGCTTTCTTT.

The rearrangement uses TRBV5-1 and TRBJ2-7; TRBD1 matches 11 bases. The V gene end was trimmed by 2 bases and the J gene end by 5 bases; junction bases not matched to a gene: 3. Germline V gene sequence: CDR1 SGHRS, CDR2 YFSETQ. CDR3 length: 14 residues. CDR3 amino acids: CASSFGQGADEQYF. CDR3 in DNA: TGCGCCAGCAGCTTCGGACAGGGGGCCGACGAGCAGTACTTC.

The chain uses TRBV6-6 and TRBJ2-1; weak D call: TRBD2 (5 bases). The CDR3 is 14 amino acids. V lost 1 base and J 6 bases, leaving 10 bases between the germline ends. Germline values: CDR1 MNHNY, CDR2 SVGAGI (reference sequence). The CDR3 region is CASSYLVTINEQFF. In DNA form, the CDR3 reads TGTGCCAGCAGTTACTTGGTGACTATCAATGAGCAGTTCTTC.

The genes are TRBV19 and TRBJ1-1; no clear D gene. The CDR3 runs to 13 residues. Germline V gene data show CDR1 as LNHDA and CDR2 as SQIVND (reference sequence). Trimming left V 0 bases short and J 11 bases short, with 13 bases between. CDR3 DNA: TGTGCCAGTAGTATAGATTGGACGGGGTCGGCTTTCTTT. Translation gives CASSIDWTGSAFF.

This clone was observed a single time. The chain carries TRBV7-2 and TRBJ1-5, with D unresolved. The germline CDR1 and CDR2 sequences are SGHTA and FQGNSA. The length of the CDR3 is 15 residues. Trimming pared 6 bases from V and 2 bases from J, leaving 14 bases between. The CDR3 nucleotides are TGTGCCAGCAGTCCTAGCGTAATTCGCAATCAGCCCCAGCATTTT. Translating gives CASSPSVIRNQPQHF.

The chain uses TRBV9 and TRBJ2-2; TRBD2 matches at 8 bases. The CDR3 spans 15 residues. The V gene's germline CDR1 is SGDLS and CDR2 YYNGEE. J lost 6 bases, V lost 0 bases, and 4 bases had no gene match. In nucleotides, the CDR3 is TGTGCCAGCAGCGTAGACGGGAGGGCCTCCGGGGAGCTGTTTTTT. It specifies CASSVDGRASGELFF. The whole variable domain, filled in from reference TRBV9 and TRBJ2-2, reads DSGVTQTPKHLITATGQRVTLRCSPRSGDLSVYWYQQSLDQGLQFLIQYYNGEERAKGNILERFSAQQFPDLHSELNLSSLELGDSALYFCASSVDGRASGELFFGEGSRLTVL.

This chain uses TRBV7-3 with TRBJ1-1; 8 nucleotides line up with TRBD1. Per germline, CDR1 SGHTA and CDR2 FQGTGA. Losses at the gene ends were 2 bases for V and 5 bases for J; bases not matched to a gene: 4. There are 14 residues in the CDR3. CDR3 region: CASSLSGGRTEAFF. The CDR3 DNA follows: TGTGCCAGCAGCTTATCAGGGGGCAGGACTGAAGCTTTCTTT.

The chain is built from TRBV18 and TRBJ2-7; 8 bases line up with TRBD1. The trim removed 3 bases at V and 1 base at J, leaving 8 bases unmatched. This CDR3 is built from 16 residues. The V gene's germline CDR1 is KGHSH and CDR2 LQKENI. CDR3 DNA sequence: TGTGCCAGCTCACCCCTCGAGGGGACAGGATCCTACGAGCAGTACTTC. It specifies CASSPLEGTGSYEQYF.

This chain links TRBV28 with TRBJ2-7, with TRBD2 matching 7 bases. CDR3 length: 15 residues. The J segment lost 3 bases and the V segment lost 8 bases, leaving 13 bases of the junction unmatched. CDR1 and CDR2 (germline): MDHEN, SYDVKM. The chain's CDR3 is CASRETREPLYEQYF. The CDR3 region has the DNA TGTGCCAGCCGGGAAACGCGGGAGCCTCTCTACGAGCAGTACTTC.

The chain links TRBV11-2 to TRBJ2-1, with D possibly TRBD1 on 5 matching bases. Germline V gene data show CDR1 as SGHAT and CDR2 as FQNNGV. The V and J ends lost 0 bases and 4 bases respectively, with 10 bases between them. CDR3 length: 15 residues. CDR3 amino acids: CASSLELGPYNEQFF. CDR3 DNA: TGTGCCAGCAGCTTAGAGTTGGGGCCATACAATGAGCAGTTCTTC.

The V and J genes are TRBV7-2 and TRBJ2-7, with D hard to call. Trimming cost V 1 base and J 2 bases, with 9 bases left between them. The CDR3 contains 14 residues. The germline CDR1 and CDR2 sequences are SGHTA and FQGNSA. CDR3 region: CASSLVDGAYEQYF. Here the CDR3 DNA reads TGTGCCAGCAGCTTAGTTGACGGAGCCTACGAGCAGTACTTC.

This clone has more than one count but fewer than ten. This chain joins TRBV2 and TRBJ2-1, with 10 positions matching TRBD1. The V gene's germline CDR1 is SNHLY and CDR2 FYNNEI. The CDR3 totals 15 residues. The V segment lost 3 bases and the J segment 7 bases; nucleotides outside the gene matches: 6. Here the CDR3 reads CASSDGQGVYNEQFF. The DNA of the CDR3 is TGTGCCAGCAGTGATGGACAGGGGGTGTATAATGAGCAGTTCTTC.

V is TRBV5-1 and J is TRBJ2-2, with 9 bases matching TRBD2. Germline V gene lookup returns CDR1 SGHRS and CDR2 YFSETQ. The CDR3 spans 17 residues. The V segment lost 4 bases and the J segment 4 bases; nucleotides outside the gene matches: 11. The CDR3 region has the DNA TGCGCCAGCAGCCCATACAGCGGGAGGTTAGGCACCGGGGAGCTGTTTTTT. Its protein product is CASSPYSGRLGTGELFF.

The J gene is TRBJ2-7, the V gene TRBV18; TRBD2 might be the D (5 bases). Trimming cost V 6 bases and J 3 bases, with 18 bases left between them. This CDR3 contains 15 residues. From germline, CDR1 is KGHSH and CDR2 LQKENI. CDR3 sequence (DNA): TGTGCCAGCTCCCCTCCCGGTGAGGGATACTACGAGCAGTACTTC. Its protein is CASSPPGEGYYEQYF.

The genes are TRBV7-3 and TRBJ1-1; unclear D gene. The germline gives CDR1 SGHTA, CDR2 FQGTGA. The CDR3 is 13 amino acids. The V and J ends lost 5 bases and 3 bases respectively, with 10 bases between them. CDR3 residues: CASSLPGYTEAFF. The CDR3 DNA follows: TGTGCCAGCAGCCTTCCCGGGTACACTGAAGCTTTCTTT.

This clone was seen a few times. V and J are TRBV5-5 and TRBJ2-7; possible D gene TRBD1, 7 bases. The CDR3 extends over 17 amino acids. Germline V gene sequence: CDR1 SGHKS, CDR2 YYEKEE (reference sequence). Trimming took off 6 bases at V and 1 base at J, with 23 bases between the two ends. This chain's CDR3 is CASTWVPGQGGSYEQYF. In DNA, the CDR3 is TGTGCCAGCACCTGGGTTCCGGGGCAGGGGGGTTCCTACGAGCAGTACTTC.

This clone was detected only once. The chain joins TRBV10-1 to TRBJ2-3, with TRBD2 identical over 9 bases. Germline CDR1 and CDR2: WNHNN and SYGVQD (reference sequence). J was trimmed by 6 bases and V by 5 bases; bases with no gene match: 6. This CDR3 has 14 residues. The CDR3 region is CASSIAGEGDTQYF. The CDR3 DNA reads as TGCGCCAGCAGTATAGCGGGAGAGGGTGATACGCAGTATTTT.

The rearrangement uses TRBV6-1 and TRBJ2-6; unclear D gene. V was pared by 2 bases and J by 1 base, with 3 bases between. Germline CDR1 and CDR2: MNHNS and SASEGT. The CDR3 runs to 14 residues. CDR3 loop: CASSELSGANVLTF. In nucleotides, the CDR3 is TGTGCCAGCAGTGAATTATCTGGGGCCAACGTCCTGACTTTC.

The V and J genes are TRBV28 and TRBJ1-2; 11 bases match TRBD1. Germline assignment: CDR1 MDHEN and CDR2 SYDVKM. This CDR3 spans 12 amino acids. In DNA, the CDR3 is TGTGCGGGGGGACAGGGGGACTATGGCTACACCTTC. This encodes CAGGQGDYGYTF.

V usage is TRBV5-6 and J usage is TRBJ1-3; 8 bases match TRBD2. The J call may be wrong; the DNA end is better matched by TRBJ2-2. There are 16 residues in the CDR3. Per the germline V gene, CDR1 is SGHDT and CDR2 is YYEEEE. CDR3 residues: CASSLLSGANTGELFF. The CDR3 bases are TGTGCCAGCAGCTTGCTTAGCGGGGCGAACACCGGGGAGCTGTTTTTT.

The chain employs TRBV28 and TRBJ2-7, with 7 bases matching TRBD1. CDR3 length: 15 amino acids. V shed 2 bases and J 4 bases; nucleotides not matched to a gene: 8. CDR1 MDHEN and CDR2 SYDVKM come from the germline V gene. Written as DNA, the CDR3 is TGTGCCAGCAGTTTAACCCGGACAGGACGATACGAGCAGTACTTC. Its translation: CASSLTRTGRYEQYF.

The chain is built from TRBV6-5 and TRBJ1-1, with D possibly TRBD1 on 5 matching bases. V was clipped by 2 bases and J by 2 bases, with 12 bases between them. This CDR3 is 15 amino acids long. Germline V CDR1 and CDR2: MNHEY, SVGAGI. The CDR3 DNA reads TGTGCCAGCAGTTACGGGGGGGACTCCAACACTGAAGCTTTCTTT. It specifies CASSYGGDSNTEAFF.

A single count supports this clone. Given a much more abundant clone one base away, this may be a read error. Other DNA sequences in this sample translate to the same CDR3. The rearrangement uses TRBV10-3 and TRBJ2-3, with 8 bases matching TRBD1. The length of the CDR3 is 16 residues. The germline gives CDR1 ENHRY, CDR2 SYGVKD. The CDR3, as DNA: TGTGCCATCAGTGGTGGACAGGGACCAGGTGCAGATACGCAGTACTTT. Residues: CAISGGQGPGADTQYF.

The CDR3: CASSLESGGGRNEKLFF. The CDR3, as DNA: TGTGCCAGCAGCTTAGAGTCGGGCGGGGGGCGGAATGAAAAACTGTTTTTT. This chain uses TRBV11-2 with TRBJ1-4, with D maybe TRBD1 (6 bases). This CDR3 has 17 residues. Germline lookup yields CDR1 SGHAT and CDR2 FQNNGV. V lost 0 bases and J lost 5, with 16 bases in between.

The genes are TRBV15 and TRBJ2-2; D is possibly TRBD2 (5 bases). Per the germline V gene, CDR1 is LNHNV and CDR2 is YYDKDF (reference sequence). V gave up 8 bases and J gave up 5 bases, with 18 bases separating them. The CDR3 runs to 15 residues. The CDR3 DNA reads TGTGCCACCGCAGCAGTGGCCCCGGGAACCGGGGAGCTGTTTTTT. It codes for CATAAVAPGTGELFF.

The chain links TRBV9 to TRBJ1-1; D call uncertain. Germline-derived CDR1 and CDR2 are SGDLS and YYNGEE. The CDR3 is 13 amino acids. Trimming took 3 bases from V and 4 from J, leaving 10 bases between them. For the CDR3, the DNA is TGTGCCAGCAGCGCCGTCGAGGGCACTGAAGCTTTCTTT. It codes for CASSAVEGTEAFF.

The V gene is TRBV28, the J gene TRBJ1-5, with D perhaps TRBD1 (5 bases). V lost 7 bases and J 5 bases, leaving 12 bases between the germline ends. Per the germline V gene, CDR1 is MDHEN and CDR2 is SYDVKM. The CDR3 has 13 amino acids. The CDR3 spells CASISGYDQPQHF. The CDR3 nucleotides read TGTGCCAGCATTTCAGGGTACGATCAGCCCCAGCATTTT.

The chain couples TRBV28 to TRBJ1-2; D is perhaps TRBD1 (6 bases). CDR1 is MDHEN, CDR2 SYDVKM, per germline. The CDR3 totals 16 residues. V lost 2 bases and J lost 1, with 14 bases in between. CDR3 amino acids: CASSLNQGIVNYGYTF. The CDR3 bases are TGTGCCAGCAGTTTAAACCAGGGGATAGTTAACTATGGCTACACCTTC.

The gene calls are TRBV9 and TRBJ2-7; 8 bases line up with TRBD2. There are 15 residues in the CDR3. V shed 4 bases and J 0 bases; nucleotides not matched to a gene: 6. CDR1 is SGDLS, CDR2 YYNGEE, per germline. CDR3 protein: CASSPSGLVSYEQYF. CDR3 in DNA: TGTGCCAGCAGCCCTTCGGGACTAGTCTCCTACGAGCAGTACTTC.

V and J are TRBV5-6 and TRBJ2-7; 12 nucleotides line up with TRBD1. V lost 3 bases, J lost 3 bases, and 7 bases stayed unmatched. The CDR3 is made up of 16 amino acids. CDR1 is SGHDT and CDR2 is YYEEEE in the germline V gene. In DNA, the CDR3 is TGTGCCAGCAGCTCCCGGGACAGGGGGCTTCTCTACGAGCAGTACTTC. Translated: CASSSRDRGLLYEQYF.

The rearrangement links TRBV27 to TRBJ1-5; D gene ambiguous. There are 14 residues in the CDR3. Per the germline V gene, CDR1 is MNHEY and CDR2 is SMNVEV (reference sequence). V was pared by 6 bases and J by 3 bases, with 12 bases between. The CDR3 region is CASSLGRTNQPQHF. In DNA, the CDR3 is TGTGCCAGCAGCCTGGGGAGGACCAATCAGCCCCAGCATTTT.

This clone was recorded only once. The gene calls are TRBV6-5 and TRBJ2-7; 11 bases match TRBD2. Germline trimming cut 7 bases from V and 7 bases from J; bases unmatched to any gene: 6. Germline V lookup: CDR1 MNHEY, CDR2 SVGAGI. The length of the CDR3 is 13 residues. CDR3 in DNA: TGTGCCAGCAACCGACTAGCGGGACATGAGCAGTACTTC. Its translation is CASNRLAGHEQYF.